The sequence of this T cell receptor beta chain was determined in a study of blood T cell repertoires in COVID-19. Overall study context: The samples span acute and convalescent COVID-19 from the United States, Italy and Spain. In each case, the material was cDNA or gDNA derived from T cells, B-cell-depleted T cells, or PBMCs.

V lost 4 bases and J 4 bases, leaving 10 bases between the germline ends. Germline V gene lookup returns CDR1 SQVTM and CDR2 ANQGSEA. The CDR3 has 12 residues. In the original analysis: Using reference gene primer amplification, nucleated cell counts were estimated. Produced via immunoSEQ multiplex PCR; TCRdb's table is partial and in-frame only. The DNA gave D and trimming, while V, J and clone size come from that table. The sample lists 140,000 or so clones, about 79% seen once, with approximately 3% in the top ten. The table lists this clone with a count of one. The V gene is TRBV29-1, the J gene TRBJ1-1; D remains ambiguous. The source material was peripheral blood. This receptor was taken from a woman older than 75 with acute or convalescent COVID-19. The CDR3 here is CSVAEGFTEAFF. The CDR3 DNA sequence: TGCAGCGTTGCCGAGGGTTTCACTGAAGCTTTCTTT. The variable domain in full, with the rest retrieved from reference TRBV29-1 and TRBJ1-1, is SAVISQKPSRDICQRGTSLTIQCQVDSQVTMMFWYRQQPGQSLTLIATANQGSEATYESGFVIDKFPISRPNLTFSTLTVSNMSPEDSSIYLCSVAEGFTEAFFGQGTRLTVV.